These 6 T cell receptor beta chains share one sample of origin, sequenced in a study of blood T cells in healthy people across ages. Sample-barcoded 5' priming and a J-beta primer mix drove a second PCR of roughly 7 to 11 cycles. One entry per CDR3 protein results from TCRdb running MiXCR on the 5' RACE reads. The repertoire has 710,000 or so distinct CDR3 sequences, about a fifth of them found once; the top ten carry roughly a fifth. The sequencing sample was made of blood. Source of these receptors: an older man in good health.

CDR3 sequence reads: CASSPLQDITNNEQFF. DNA for the CDR3: TGCGCCAGCAGCCCCTTACAGGACATTACAAACAATGAGCAGTTCTTC. The chain uses TRBV5-1 and TRBJ2-1; a weak D match, TRBD1 (5 bases). V was pared by 4 bases and J by 5 bases, with 19 bases between. CDR3 length equals 16 residues. Germline V gene lookup returns CDR1 SGHRS and CDR2 YFSETQ.

The gene calls are TRBV14 and TRBJ2-5; D may be TRBD2 (6 bases). The CDR3 runs to 14 residues. From germline, CDR1 is SGHDN and CDR2 FVKESK. Deletions cut 2 bases from V and 5 bases from J, with 12 bases between. For the CDR3, the DNA is TGTGCCAGCAGCCAACCGGGACTTACCGAGACCCAGTACTTC. Amino acids: CASSQPGLTETQYF.

The chain employs TRBV7-2 and TRBJ2-3; 13 nucleotides match TRBD2. The CDR3 loop spans 17 amino acids. Germline V CDR1 and CDR2: SGHTA, FQGNSA. V trimming: 0 bases; J trimming: 4 bases; junction bases outside the gene matches: 4. CDR3 bases: TGTGCCAGCAGCTTAGCGGGACTAGCGGGACGTCCAGATACGCAGTATTTT. It codes for CASSLAGLAGRPDTQYF.

This clonotype was seen many times. This sequence joins TRBV6-5 and TRBJ1-3, with TRBD1 as a possible D gene (6 bases). Looked up from germline, CDR1 is MNHEY and CDR2 is SVGAGI. There are 14 residues in the CDR3. Deletions cut 0 bases from V and 5 bases from J, with 8 bases between. The CDR3 loop reads CASSYSQGRNTIYF. The CDR3 bases are TGTGCCAGCAGTTACTCGCAGGGGAGAAACACCATATATTTT.

This clonotype was counted a few times. The V call is TRBV6-5, the J call TRBJ2-1; 11 bases match TRBD1. This CDR3 contains 15 residues. After removal of 5 bases from V and 5 bases from J, the junction contained 5 bases not matched to a gene. Germline V gene data show CDR1 as MNHEY and CDR2 as SVGAGI. CDR3 nucleotide sequence: TGTGCCAGCAGTATGGACAGGGGGCTAAACAATGAGCAGTTCTTC. It specifies CASSMDRGLNNEQFF.

The chain joins TRBV5-6 to TRBJ2-7; 7 positions match TRBD1. With 4 bases clipped from V and 1 base from J, the junction kept 8 bases outside the gene matches. CDR1 and CDR2 from the germline V gene are SGHDT and YYEEEE. The CDR3 has 15 residues. CDR3 amino acids: CASSSNRGPSYEQYF. The CDR3 DNA follows: TGTGCCAGCAGCAGCAACAGGGGCCCATCCTACGAGCAGTACTTC.